These 23 T cell receptor beta chains originate from one sample sequenced in a study of blood T cell repertoires in COVID-19. Profiling relied on immunoSEQ multiplex PCR, and the TCRdb table lists in-frame clones only, not all of them. The sample shows about 69,000 clones, approximately 79% of them seen only once. Sequenced sample: peripheral blood. The receptor source for this set is a human donor in a cohort sampled during active COVID-19.

In its sample, this clone was seen many times. The CDR3 loop reads CASSRQTGDQPQHF. The CDR3 DNA reads TGTGCCAGCAGCCGTCAGACAGGGGATCAGCCCCAGCATTTT. The genes are TRBV4-2 and TRBJ1-5; 8 positions agree with TRBD1. From germline, CDR1 is LGHNA and CDR2 YNFKEQ. V lost 4 bases to trimming and J lost 5 bases; unmatched junction nucleotides: 4. There are 14 residues in the CDR3.

The chain links TRBV6-5 to TRBJ1-2; no clear D. The CDR3 spans 11 residues. Germline assignment: CDR1 MNHEY and CDR2 SVGAGI. V dropped 5 bases and J dropped 5 bases, with 6 bases sitting between them. The CDR3 here is CASSPIYGYTF. The DNA for the CDR3 is TGTGCCAGCAGTCCCATTTATGGCTACACCTTC.

The chain combines TRBV10-1 with TRBJ2-5, with D unresolved. V dropped 0 bases and J dropped 4 bases, with 12 bases sitting between them. The germline gives CDR1 WNHNN, CDR2 SYGVQD (reference sequence). This CDR3 comprises 15 residues. CDR3 in amino acids: CASSESYRSGETQYF. The CDR3 DNA reads TGCGCCAGCAGTGAGTCGTATCGGTCCGGAGAGACCCAGTACTTC.

The chain uses TRBV4-2 and TRBJ2-1, with 10 positions matching TRBD2. The length of the CDR3 is 18 residues. CDR1 LGHNA and CDR2 YNFKEQ come from the germline V gene. With 1 base clipped from V and 9 bases from J, the junction kept 15 bases outside the gene matches. The CDR3 sequence is CASSQGLAGAVLIGEQFF. The CDR3 bases are TGTGCCAGCAGCCAAGGTCTAGCGGGGGCCGTTTTGATTGGTGAGCAGTTCTTC.

This clone was counted only a few times. V and J are TRBV5-6 and TRBJ2-1; TRBD1 matches 7 bases. The germline V gene encodes CDR1 SGHDT and CDR2 YYEEEE. With V trimmed by 1 base and J by 10 bases, 14 bases remained unmatched. This CDR3 is 16 amino acids long. CDR3 residues: CASSLPGRASDREQFF. The DNA of the CDR3 is TGTGCCAGCAGCTTGCCGGGGCGGGCCTCGGACAGGGAGCAGTTCTTC. Using reference TRBV5-6 and TRBJ2-1 for the parts outside the CDR3, the full variable domain is DAGVTQSPTHLIKTRGQQVTLRCSPKSGHDTVSWYQQALGQGPQFIFQYYEEEERQRGNFPDRFSGHQFPNYSSELNVNALLLGDSALYLCASSLPGRASDREQFFGPGTRLTVL.

This clone was seen only once. The chain couples TRBV5-1 to TRBJ2-5; 10 bases align to TRBD1. CDR1 and CDR2 from the germline V gene are SGHRS and YFSETQ. J was trimmed by 2 bases and V by 5 bases; bases with no gene match: 3. The CDR3 has 14 amino acids. CDR3 sequence: CASSWTGGQETQYF. CDR3 sequence (DNA): TGCGCCAGCAGTTGGACAGGGGGGCAAGAGACCCAGTACTTC. The variable domain in full, completed from reference TRBV5-1 and TRBJ2-5, reads KAGVTQTPRYLIKTRGQQVTLSCSPISGHRSVSWYQQTPGQGLQFLFEYFSETQRNKGNFPGRFSGRQFSNSRSEMNVSTLELGDSALYLCASSWTGGQETQYFGPGTRLLVL.

This chain connects TRBV7-2 to TRBJ2-1; weak D call: TRBD1 (5 bases). There are 12 residues in the CDR3. Looked up from germline, CDR1 is SGHTA and CDR2 is FQGNSA. V gave up 3 bases and J gave up 10 bases, with 10 bases separating them. Here the CDR3 reads CASSFSRGEQFF. The CDR3, as DNA: TGTGCCAGCAGCTTCTCTAGGGGCGAGCAGTTCTTC.

The CDR3 DNA is TGCGCCAGCAGTGAGAAGGTAGCGGGAAACTACGAGCAGTACTTC. It yields the protein CASSEKVAGNYEQYF. This chain uses TRBV10-1 with TRBJ2-7; 8 bases agree with TRBD2. The V and J ends lost 2 bases and 3 bases, in that order; junction bases with no gene match: 6. The CDR3 length is 15 residues. Germline V gives CDR1 WNHNN, CDR2 SYGVQD (reference sequence).

The chain carries TRBV5-1 and TRBJ2-7; TRBD1 is a possible D gene (5 bases). The CDR3 has 16 residues. V was shortened by 4 bases and J by 0 bases, with 17 bases between the two germline ends. The germline gives CDR1 SGHRS, CDR2 YFSETQ. Here the CDR3 reads CASSPTWGGNSYEQYF. The CDR3 DNA reads TGCGCCAGCAGCCCCACTTGGGGCGGAAACTCCTACGAGCAGTACTTC.

As concerns this clone: Other nucleotide sequences from this sample produce the same CDR3. The genes are TRBV5-1 and TRBJ2-5; 13 bases fit TRBD2. Germline trimming cut 3 bases from V and 4 bases from J; bases unmatched to any gene: 3. The germline gives CDR1 SGHRS, CDR2 YFSETQ. There are 15 residues in the CDR3. CDR3 sequence reads: CASSSGLAGTETQYF. CDR3 DNA: TGCGCCAGCAGCTCGGGACTAGCGGGAACAGAGACCCAGTACTTC.

The chain links TRBV6-1 to TRBJ1-2, with D unclear. CDR3 length: 13 amino acids. V was shortened by 3 bases and J by 6 bases, with 11 bases between the two germline ends. The germline V gene encodes CDR1 MNHNS and CDR2 SASEGT. Here the CDR3 reads CASSDGELNGYTF. The DNA of the CDR3 is TGTGCCAGCAGTGACGGGGAACTGAATGGCTACACCTTC.

This clone was detected once. The genes are TRBV19 and TRBJ2-3; possible D gene TRBD2, 5 bases. CDR1 and CDR2 (germline): LNHDA, SQIVND (reference sequence). Trimming left V 4 bases short and J 2 bases short, with 10 bases between. CDR3 size: 14 residues. The CDR3 here is CASSKTGSTDTQYF. The CDR3 DNA reads as TGTGCCAGTAGTAAAACGGGGTCCACAGATACGCAGTATTTT.

This chain links TRBV6-5 with TRBJ2-3; D is perhaps TRBD1 (5 bases). This CDR3 is built from 15 residues. Germline CDR1 MNHEY, CDR2 SVGAGI. Trimming stripped 7 bases from V and 4 bases from J, with 18 bases between. For the CDR3, the DNA is TGTGCCAGCAAAGTAACAGGTGATTCTCCAGATACGCAGTATTTT. Amino acids: CASKVTGDSPDTQYF.

This rearrangement joins TRBV19 to TRBJ1-3; D ambiguous. CDR3 length equals 15 residues. Trimming stripped 5 bases from V and 2 bases from J, with 13 bases between. Germline lookup yields CDR1 LNHDA and CDR2 SQIVND (reference sequence). The CDR3 coding sequence is TGTGCCAGTAGTCCTCCGGGAAGAGCTGGAAACACCATATATTTT. Encoded protein: CASSPPGRAGNTIYF.

This chain links TRBV28 with TRBJ1-1, with TRBD1 matching 8 bases. The CDR3 is 16 amino acids. Trimming cost V 1 base and J 0 bases; bases outside gene matches: 4. In germline, CDR1 is MDHEN, CDR2 SYDVKM. The CDR3 nucleotides are TGTGCCAGCAGTTTATACGGACAGGGCTTGAACACTGAAGCTTTCTTT. Translated, it gives CASSLYGQGLNTEAFF. Full variable domain (missing parts from reference TRBV28 and TRBJ1-1): DVKVTQSSRYLVKRTGEKVFLECVQDMDHENMFWYRQDPGLGLRLIYFSYDVKMKEKGDIPEGYSVSREKKERFSLILESASTNQTSMYLCASSLYGQGLNTEAFFGQGTRLTVV.

The V and J genes are TRBV6-5 and TRBJ2-7; TRBD2 matches at 8 bases. V lost 8 bases, J lost 2 bases, and 8 bases stayed unmatched. The CDR3 loop spans 14 amino acids. Per germline, CDR1 MNHEY and CDR2 SVGAGI. The CDR3 nucleotides are TGTGCCAGCTCAAGCGGGGGTCCCCCCTACGAGCAGTACTTC. Amino acid sequence: CASSSGGPPYEQYF.

The chain combines TRBV10-3 with TRBJ1-2; maybe TRBD1 (6 bases). Germline values: CDR1 ENHRY, CDR2 SYGVKD. The germline V and J ends were trimmed by 10 bases and 0 bases, with 24 bases remaining between them. CDR3 length equals 17 residues. CDR3 sequence (DNA): TGTGCCACCGCGCCATTAAGAGAGGACAGCGCTAACTATGGCTACACCTTC. This translates into CATAPLREDSANYGYTF.

The V and J genes are TRBV18 and TRBJ1-2; D perhaps matches TRBD1 (6 bases). The CDR3 loop spans 13 amino acids. The V gene lost 2 bases and the J gene lost 2 bases, with 6 bases spanning the gap. Looked up from germline, CDR1 is KGHSH and CDR2 is LQKENI. The CDR3 DNA sequence: TGTGCCAGCTCACCAACAGGGAACTATGGCTACACCTTC. Its translation: CASSPTGNYGYTF.

The chain is built from TRBV10-2 and TRBJ1-2, with D uncertain. Trimming shortened V by 0 bases and J by 5 bases, and 7 bases separated the two germline ends. The CDR3 has 13 amino acids. Germline assignment: CDR1 WSHSY and CDR2 SAAADI. The CDR3, as DNA: TGCGCCAGCAGTGAGTCGAGGGTTTATGGCTACACCTTC. As protein: CASSESRVYGYTF.

The gene calls are TRBV12-3 or TRBV12-4 and TRBJ1-1, with 7 bases that match TRBD1. After removal of 1 base from V and 6 bases from J, the junction contained 2 bases not matched to a gene. This CDR3 is 13 amino acids long. The CDR3 loop reads CASSLGTGSEAFF. CDR3 DNA sequence: TGTGCCAGCAGTTTAGGGACAGGATCTGAAGCTTTCTTT.

This clone was detected once. This rearrangement joins TRBV24-1 to TRBJ2-7, with D possibly TRBD1 on 6 matching bases. This CDR3 has 13 amino acids. Looked up from germline, CDR1 is KGHDR and CDR2 is SFDVKD. The V end was cut by 7 bases, the J end by 0 bases, with 9 bases between. The CDR3 sequence is CATSTGSSYEQYF. DNA of the CDR3: TGTGCCACCAGCACAGGGAGCTCCTACGAGCAGTACTTC.

The V and J genes are TRBV6-5 and TRBJ1-4, with TRBD1 as a possible D gene (6 bases). The CDR3 loop spans 15 amino acids. V was pared by 6 bases and J by 3 bases, with 14 bases between. Germline V gene lookup returns CDR1 MNHEY and CDR2 SVGAGI. The chain's CDR3 is CASSATGPANEKLFF. The CDR3 nucleotides are TGTGCCAGCAGCGCAACAGGGCCAGCTAATGAAAAACTGTTTTTT.

J is TRBJ1-4 and V is TRBV10-3, with 8 bases that match TRBD1. After removal of 6 bases from V and 5 bases from J, the junction contained 5 bases not matched to a gene. The CDR3 covers 14 residues. Germline lookup yields CDR1 ENHRY and CDR2 SYGVKD. The CDR3 spells CAISPQGGNEKLFF. Here the CDR3 DNA reads TGTGCCATCAGCCCACAGGGGGGGAATGAAAAACTGTTTTTT.